Following are 27 T cell receptor beta chains from one sample sequenced in a study of CD8 T cells in Susac syndrome. Random hexamers were used to reverse transcribe 0.5 to 1 ug of RNA. TCRdb reanalysed the immunoSEQ multiplex PCR reads using MiXCR and keeps one entry per CDR3 protein. The top ten clones hold about 0.18% of a sample with some 130,000 distinct CDR3 sequences, just under 95% of them seen once. Sequencing used CD8+ T cells from PBMCs. These receptors were taken from a human donor with Susac syndrome.

This chain joins TRBV9 and TRBJ2-1; weak D call: TRBD2 (6 bases). Germline CDR1 reads SGDLS; CDR2 reads YYNGEE. The CDR3 spans 19 residues. The V end lost 1 base, the J end lost 7 bases, and 27 bases lay between the germline ends. This CDR3 is CASSVRPRDSRDSGNEQFF. The DNA for the CDR3 is TGTGCCAGCAGCGTACGCCCCCGAGACTCGCGGGATTCTGGGAATGAGCAGTTCTTC.

V usage is TRBV4-1 and J usage is TRBJ2-7; D unclear. V was cut by 2 bases and J by 1 base, with 9 bases left in between. This CDR3 is built from 14 residues. From germline, CDR1 is MGHRA and CDR2 YSYEKL. The CDR3 DNA reads as TGCGCCAGCAGCCAAACCCAGGCTTCCTACGAGCAGTACTTC. Translating gives CASSQTQASYEQYF.

This chain joins TRBV15 and TRBJ1-1; D is undetermined. V was shortened by 0 bases and J by 1 base, with 9 bases between the two germline ends. Per the germline V gene, CDR1 is LNHNV and CDR2 is YYDKDF (reference sequence). The CDR3 loop spans 15 amino acids. CDR3 coding DNA: TGTGCCACCAGCAGAGATCTAGGACGGAACACTGAAGCTTTCTTT. Encoded protein: CATSRDLGRNTEAFF.

The V call is TRBV27, the J call TRBJ2-7; D tentatively reads TRBD1 or TRBD2 (6 bases each). The ends were cut back, 6 bases at V and 4 bases at J, with 16 bases in the middle. Looked up from germline, CDR1 is MNHEY and CDR2 is SMNVEV (reference sequence). The CDR3 is 14 residues long. Here the CDR3 DNA reads TGTGCCAGCAGCCCCGGGGGCAGCCCTTACGAGCAGTACTTC. It codes for CASSPGGSPYEQYF.

This chain connects TRBV5-8 to TRBJ2-1, with TRBD2 matching over 8 bases. The CDR3 is 14 residues long. CDR1 and CDR2 (germline): SGHTS, YDEGEE. Losses at the gene ends were 3 bases for V and 2 bases for J; bases not matched to a gene: 1. The CDR3 protein is CASSSAGAYNEQFF. DNA for the CDR3: TGTGCCAGCAGCTCAGCGGGAGCCTACAATGAGCAGTTCTTC.

The V call is TRBV27, the J call TRBJ2-2; D gene uncertain. The CDR3 consists of 15 residues. The V gene's germline CDR1 is MNHEY and CDR2 SMNVEV (reference sequence). Deletions cut 1 base from V and 2 bases from J, with 8 bases between. CDR3 nucleotide sequence: TGTGCCAGCAGTTTATTTAGTCCCAACACCGGGGAGCTGTTTTTT. This codes for CASSLFSPNTGELFF.

This clonotype was detected only a few times. The chain links TRBV28 to TRBJ1-1; 8 bases match TRBD1. Germline loops: CDR1 MDHEN, CDR2 SYDVKM. This CDR3 has 14 amino acids. Unmatched junction bases numbered 4, after V lost 5 bases and J lost 2 bases. Here the CDR3 reads CASSPDRGNTEAFF. Here the CDR3 DNA reads TGTGCCAGCAGTCCCGACAGGGGAAACACTGAAGCTTTCTTT.

The V gene is TRBV9, the J gene TRBJ1-2, with unresolved D. The germline gives CDR1 SGDLS, CDR2 YYNGEE. The CDR3 contains 14 residues. The germline V and J ends were trimmed by 0 bases and 2 bases, with 8 bases remaining between them. CDR3 in amino acids: CASSVAGQNYGYTF. The CDR3 nucleotides read TGTGCCAGCAGCGTAGCAGGCCAGAACTATGGCTACACCTTC.

The V call is TRBV6-5, the J call TRBJ1-1, with D possibly being TRBD1 (6 bases). The CDR3 contains 14 residues. Germline CDR1 MNHEY, CDR2 SVGAGI. Deletions cut 2 bases from V and 8 bases from J, with 15 bases between. The CDR3 DNA reads as TGTGCCAGCAGTTACCCCCAGGGGATTGGGGAAGCTTTCTTT. Its translation is CASSYPQGIGEAFF.

In its sample, this clonotype was seen once. The genes are TRBV9 and TRBJ1-3, with no clear D. This CDR3 spans 14 amino acids. The ends were cut back, 3 bases at V and 2 bases at J, with 9 bases in the middle. CDR1 SGDLS and CDR2 YYNGEE come from the germline V gene. The CDR3 DNA follows: TGTGCCAGCAGCGAGGAGGGTACTGGAAACACCATATATTTT. Amino acids: CASSEEGTGNTIYF.

The chain uses TRBV21-1 and TRBJ2-5; the table calls TRBD1, which could not be checked here. TRBV21-1 is a documented pseudogene. The CDR3 runs 14 residues. The CDR3, as DNA: TGTGCCAGCAGCAACGGACAGGTTGGAGAGACCCAGTACTTC. The encoded protein is CASSNGQVGETQYF.

The chain joins TRBV7-3 to TRBJ1-2; 7 bases fit TRBD1. From germline, CDR1 is SGHTA and CDR2 FQGTGA. Trimming took 5 bases from V and 5 from J; bases not matched to a gene: 5. The CDR3 spans 13 residues. The DNA for the CDR3 is TGTGCCAGCAGCCCGGGACAGCGTTATGGCTACACCTTC. Amino acid sequence: CASSPGQRYGYTF.

The J gene is TRBJ2-2, the V gene TRBV24-1; D is unclear. The CDR3 consists of 14 residues. Trimming removed 5 bases at V and 4 bases at J, with 10 bases between. Germline CDR1 KGHDR, CDR2 SFDVKD. CDR3 protein: CATSGSGITGELFF. The CDR3 region has the DNA TGTGCCACCAGTGGATCTGGGATCACCGGGGAGCTGTTTTTT.

V gene TRBV11-2 combines with J gene TRBJ2-2, with 10 bases fitting TRBD2. Germline V gene lookup returns CDR1 SGHAT and CDR2 FQNNGV. This CDR3 is built from 17 residues. The J segment lost 3 bases and the V segment lost 0 bases, leaving 4 bases of the junction unmatched. Written as DNA, the CDR3 is TGTGCCAGCAGCTTAGATCGGCTAGCGGGGGACACCGGGGAGCTGTTTTTT. Translating gives CASSLDRLAGDTGELFF.

This clonotype was observed a single time. The chain carries TRBV13 and TRBJ2-1; a possible D gene is TRBD2 (6 bases). This CDR3 is built from 16 residues. V lost 3 bases and J 2 bases, leaving 14 bases between the germline ends. CDR1 PRHDT and CDR2 FYEKMQ come from the germline V gene (reference sequence). CDR3 region: CASSFRDGGPYNEQFF. CDR3 nucleotides: TGTGCCAGCAGCTTTCGGGATGGAGGGCCCTACAATGAGCAGTTCTTC.

The rearrangement links TRBV4-1 to TRBJ2-7; D not resolved. Looked up from germline, CDR1 is MGHRA and CDR2 is YSYEKL. The V end lost 0 bases, the J end lost 3 bases, and 12 bases lay between the germline ends. The CDR3 covers 15 residues. CDR3 loop: CASSQDHQSLYEQYF. CDR3 coding DNA: TGCGCCAGCAGCCAAGATCATCAGTCGCTCTACGAGCAGTACTTC.

The V gene is TRBV20-1, the J gene TRBJ1-5, with D unclear. The V gene lost 4 bases and the J gene lost 0 bases, with 16 bases spanning the gap. This CDR3 is built from 16 residues. CDR1 is DFQATT and CDR2 is SNEGSKA in the germline V gene (reference sequence). CDR3 sequence: CSATQEDPASNQPQHF. CDR3 coding DNA: TGCAGTGCTACCCAGGAGGATCCAGCTAGCAATCAGCCCCAGCATTTT.

The chain links TRBV3-1 to TRBJ2-1; no clear D. Trimming took 4 bases from V and 4 from J, leaving 11 bases between them. CDR1 and CDR2 from the germline V gene are LGHDT and YNNKEL (reference sequence). This CDR3 comprises 14 residues. The CDR3 spells CASSPGPEYNEQFF. The DNA of the CDR3 is TGTGCCAGCAGCCCGGGCCCGGAATACAATGAGCAGTTCTTC.

This clonotype has a single count. The chain recombines TRBV11-2 with TRBJ2-7, with a tentative D call TRBD2 (6 bases). This CDR3 spans 15 amino acids. Germline V gene sequence: CDR1 SGHAT, CDR2 FQNNGV. V was pared by 4 bases and J by 1 base, with 14 bases between. This CDR3 is CASSSVEGRSYEQYF. As DNA, the CDR3 is TGTGCCAGCAGCTCGGTGGAGGGACGTTCCTACGAGCAGTACTTC.

The V gene is TRBV27, the J gene TRBJ2-1; D call uncertain. The germline CDR1 and CDR2 sequences are MNHEY and SMNVEV (reference sequence). The CDR3 totals 13 residues. V gave up 0 bases and J gave up 7 bases, with 7 bases separating them. In nucleotides, the CDR3 is TGTGCCAGCAGTTTATCGGCAACAAATGAGCAGTTCTTC. This codes for CASSLSATNEQFF.

The V call is TRBV12-3 or TRBV12-4, the J call TRBJ2-5; TRBD2 matches 11 bases. The CDR3 length is 14 residues. Germline trimming cut 5 bases from V and 4 bases from J; bases unmatched to any gene: 3. Here the CDR3 DNA reads TGTGCCAGCAGTGCTCTAGCGGGAGGAGAGACCCAGTACTTC. This encodes CASSALAGGETQYF.

The chain couples TRBV19 to TRBJ2-1; a weak D match, TRBD2 (6 bases). Trimming took 2 bases from V and 6 from J, leaving 11 bases between them. CDR3 length equals 14 residues. CDR1 and CDR2 from the germline V gene are LNHDA and SQIVND (reference sequence). CDR3 in DNA: TGTGCCAGTAGTATACCCGGGAGTGGCAATGAGCAGTTCTTC. Translation: CASSIPGSGNEQFF.

This clonotype has more than one count but fewer than ten. The chain has TRBV5-1 and TRBJ2-1; TRBD2 matches at 12 bases. The CDR3 runs to 16 residues. Per the germline V gene, CDR1 is SGHRS and CDR2 is YFSETQ. The trim removed 0 bases at V and 4 bases at J, leaving 2 bases unmatched. The CDR3 region has the DNA TGCGCCAGCAGCTTGGAGACTAGCGGGAGTTACAATGAGCAGTTCTTC. Its translation is CASSLETSGSYNEQFF.

V usage is TRBV14 and J usage is TRBJ2-4, with D perhaps matching TRBD2 (6 bases). The CDR3 consists of 14 residues. Germline CDR1 and CDR2: SGHDN and FVKESK. Trimming shortened V by 5 bases and J by 8 bases, and 16 bases separated the two germline ends. The CDR3, as DNA: TGTGCCAGCAGCATAGCCGGGAGTAACGACATTCAGTACTTC. It specifies CASSIAGSNDIQYF.

This chain connects TRBV28 to TRBJ2-4; 8 bases are a match to TRBD1. Germline-derived CDR1 and CDR2 are MDHEN and SYDVKM. CDR3 size: 19 residues. With 5 bases clipped from V and 2 bases from J, the junction kept 17 bases outside the gene matches. CDR3 region: CASSHEPHNRGATKNIQYF. CDR3 coding DNA: TGTGCCAGCAGTCACGAGCCCCACAACAGGGGGGCAACCAAAAACATTCAGTACTTC.

The chain carries TRBV12-3 or TRBV12-4 and TRBJ2-1; D is possibly TRBD2 (5 bases). V gave up 5 bases and J gave up 5 bases, with 13 bases separating them. The CDR3 loop spans 14 amino acids. DNA of the CDR3: TGTGCCAGCAGTCCCGCGGGCGCCCACAATGAGCAGTTCTTC. Translating gives CASSPAGAHNEQFF.

The chain links TRBV7-9 to TRBJ1-1; the D is unclear. Germline lookup yields CDR1 SEHNR and CDR2 FQNEAQ (reference sequence). The length of the CDR3 is 13 residues. The ends were cut back, 5 bases at V and 3 bases at J, with 10 bases in the middle. CDR3 nucleotide sequence: TGTGCCAGCAGCGCGGTTGGAGACACTGAAGCTTTCTTT. It encodes CASSAVGDTEAFF.